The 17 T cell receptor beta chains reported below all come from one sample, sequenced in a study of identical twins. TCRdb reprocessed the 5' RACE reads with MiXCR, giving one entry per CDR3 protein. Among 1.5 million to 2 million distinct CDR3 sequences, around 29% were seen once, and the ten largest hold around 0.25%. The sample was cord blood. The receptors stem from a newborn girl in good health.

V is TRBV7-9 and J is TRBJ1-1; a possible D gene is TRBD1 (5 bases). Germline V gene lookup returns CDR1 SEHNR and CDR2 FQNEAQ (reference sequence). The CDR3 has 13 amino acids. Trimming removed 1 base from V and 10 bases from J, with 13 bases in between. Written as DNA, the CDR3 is TGTGCCAGCAGCTTAGAGTTTCGGGGCGGAGCTTTCTTT. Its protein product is CASSLEFRGGAFF.

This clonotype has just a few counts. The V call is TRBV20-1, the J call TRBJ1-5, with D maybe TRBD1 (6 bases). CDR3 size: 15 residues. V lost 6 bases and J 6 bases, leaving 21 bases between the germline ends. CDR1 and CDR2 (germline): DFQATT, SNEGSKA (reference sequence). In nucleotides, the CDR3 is TGCAGTGCCGCCCCCCAGACAGGAATCCCTCAGCCCCAGCATTTT. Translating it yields CSAAPQTGIPQPQHF.

The CDR3 DNA reads as TGTGCCAGCAGTTACACACAGGGGTTGGCTAACTATGGCTACACCTTC. It codes for CASSYTQGLANYGYTF. This chain uses TRBV6-6 with TRBJ1-2; 7 nucleotides agree with TRBD1. The J segment lost 0 bases and the V segment lost 2 bases, leaving 6 bases of the junction unmatched. CDR1 is MNHNY and CDR2 is SVGAGI in the germline V gene (reference sequence). The CDR3 is made up of 16 amino acids.

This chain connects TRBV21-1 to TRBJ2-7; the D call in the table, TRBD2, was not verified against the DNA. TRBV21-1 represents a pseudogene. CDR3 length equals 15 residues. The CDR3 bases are TGTGCCATATCAATAAAGCGGGAATCCACCTACGAGCAGTACTTC. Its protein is CAISIKRESTYEQYF.

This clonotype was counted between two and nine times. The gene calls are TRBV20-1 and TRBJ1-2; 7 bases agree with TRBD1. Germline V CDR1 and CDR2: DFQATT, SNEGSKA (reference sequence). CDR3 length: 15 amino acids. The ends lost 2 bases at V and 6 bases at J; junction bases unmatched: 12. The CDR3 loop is CSARNYYSGGNGYTF. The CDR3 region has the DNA TGCAGTGCTAGAAATTATTACTCAGGGGGAAATGGCTACACCTTC.

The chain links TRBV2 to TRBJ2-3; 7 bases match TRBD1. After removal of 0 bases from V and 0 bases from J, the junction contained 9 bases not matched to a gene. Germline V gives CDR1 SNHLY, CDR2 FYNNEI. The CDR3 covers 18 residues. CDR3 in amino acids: CASSEALFWTGSTDTQYF. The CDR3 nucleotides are TGTGCCAGCAGTGAAGCCCTATTTTGGACAGGTAGCACAGATACGCAGTATTTT.

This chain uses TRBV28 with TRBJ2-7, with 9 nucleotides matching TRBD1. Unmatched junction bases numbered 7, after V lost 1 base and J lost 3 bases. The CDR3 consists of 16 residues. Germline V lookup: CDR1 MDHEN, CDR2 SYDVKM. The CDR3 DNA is TGTGCCAGCAGTTTATACGGGTTGGGACAGGGCTACGAGCAGTACTTC. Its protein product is CASSLYGLGQGYEQYF.

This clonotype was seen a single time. CDR3 nucleotides: TGTGCCAGCAGAACGACAGTTTCTCGTCAATATGAGCAGTACTTC. Its translation is CASRTTVSRQYEQYF. The V gene is TRBV27, the J gene TRBJ2-5; possible D gene TRBD1, 5 bases. V was shortened by 6 bases and J by 11 bases, with 25 bases between the two germline ends. The CDR3 covers 15 residues. Germline loops: CDR1 MNHEY, CDR2 SMNVEV (reference sequence).

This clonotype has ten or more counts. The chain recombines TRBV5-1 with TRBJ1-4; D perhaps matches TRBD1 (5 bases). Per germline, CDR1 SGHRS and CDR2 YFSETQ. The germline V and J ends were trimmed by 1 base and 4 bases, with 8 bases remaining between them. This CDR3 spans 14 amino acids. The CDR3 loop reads CASSLTGFNEKLFF. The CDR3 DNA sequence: TGCGCCAGCAGCTTGACAGGATTTAATGAAAAACTGTTTTTT.

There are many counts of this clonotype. This CDR3 reads CASSPTTGVGNSPLHF. In DNA form, the CDR3 reads TGTGCCAGCAGTCCCACCACAGGGGTCGGCAATTCACCCCTCCACTTT. The J gene is TRBJ1-6, the V gene TRBV12-3 or TRBV12-4; 7 bases map to TRBD1. The length of the CDR3 is 16 residues. Trimming cost V 5 bases and J 7 bases; bases outside gene matches: 11.

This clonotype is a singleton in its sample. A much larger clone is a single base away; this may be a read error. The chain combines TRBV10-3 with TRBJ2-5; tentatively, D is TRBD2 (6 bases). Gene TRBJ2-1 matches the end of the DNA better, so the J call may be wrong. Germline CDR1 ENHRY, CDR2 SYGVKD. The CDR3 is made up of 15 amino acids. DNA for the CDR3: TGTGCCATCAGGAACCCCGGACTACCCCAAGAGACCCAGTTCTTC. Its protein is CAIRNPGLPQETQFF.

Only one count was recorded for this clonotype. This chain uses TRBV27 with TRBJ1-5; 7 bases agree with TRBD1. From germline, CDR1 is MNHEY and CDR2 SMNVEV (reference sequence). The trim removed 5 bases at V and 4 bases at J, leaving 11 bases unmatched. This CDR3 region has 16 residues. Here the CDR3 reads CASSQQGLLPNQPQHF. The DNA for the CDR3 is TGTGCCAGCAGTCAACAGGGGCTATTACCTAATCAGCCCCAGCATTTT.

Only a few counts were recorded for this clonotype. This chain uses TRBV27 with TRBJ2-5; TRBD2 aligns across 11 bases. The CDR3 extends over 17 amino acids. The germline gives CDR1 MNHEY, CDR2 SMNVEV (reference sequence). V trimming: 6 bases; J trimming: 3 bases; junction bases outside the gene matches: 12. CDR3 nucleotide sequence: TGTGCCAGCAGCCGAAGGGGACTAGCGGAATTTAAAGAGACCCAGTACTTC. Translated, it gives CASSRRGLAEFKETQYF.

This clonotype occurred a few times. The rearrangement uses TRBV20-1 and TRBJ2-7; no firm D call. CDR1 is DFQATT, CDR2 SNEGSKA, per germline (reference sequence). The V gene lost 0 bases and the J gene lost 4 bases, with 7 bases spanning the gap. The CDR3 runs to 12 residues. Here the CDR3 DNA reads TGCAGTGCTAGAGAACCTCAATACGAGCAGTACTTC. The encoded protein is CSAREPQYEQYF.

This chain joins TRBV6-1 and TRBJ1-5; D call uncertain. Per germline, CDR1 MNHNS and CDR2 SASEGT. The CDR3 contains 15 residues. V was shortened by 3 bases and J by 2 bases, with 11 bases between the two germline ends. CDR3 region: CASSENREGNQPQHF. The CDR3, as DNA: TGTGCCAGCAGTGAGAATAGGGAGGGCAATCAGCCCCAGCATTTT.

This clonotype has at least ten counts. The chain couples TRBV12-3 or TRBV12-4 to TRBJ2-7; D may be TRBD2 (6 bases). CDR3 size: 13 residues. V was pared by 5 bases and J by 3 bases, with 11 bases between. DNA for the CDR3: TGTGCCAGCAGTCGGGGACTGATCTACGAGCAGTACTTC. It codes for CASSRGLIYEQYF.

CDR3 in amino acids: CAWSVGVSYEQYF. CDR3 DNA sequence: TGTGCCTGGAGTGTGGGGGTTTCCTACGAGCAGTACTTC. The rearrangement links TRBV30 to TRBJ2-7; D is tentatively TRBD1 or TRBD2 (5 bases each). V was shortened by 0 bases and J by 1 base, with 7 bases between the two germline ends. Germline loops: CDR1 GTSNPN, CDR2 SVGIG (reference sequence). CDR3 length: 13 amino acids. The whole variable domain, filled in from reference TRBV30 and TRBJ2-7, reads SQTIHQWPATLVQPVGSPLSLECTVEGTSNPNLYWYRQAAGRGLQLLFYSVGIGQISSEVPQNLSASRPQDRQFILSSKKLLLSDSGFYLCAWSVGVSYEQYFGPGTRLTVT.